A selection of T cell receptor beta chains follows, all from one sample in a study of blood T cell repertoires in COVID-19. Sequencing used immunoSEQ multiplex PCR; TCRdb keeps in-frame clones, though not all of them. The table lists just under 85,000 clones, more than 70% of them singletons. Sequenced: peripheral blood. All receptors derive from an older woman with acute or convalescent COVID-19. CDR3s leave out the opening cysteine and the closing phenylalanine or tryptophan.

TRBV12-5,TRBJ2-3,ASGSRTGTADTQY
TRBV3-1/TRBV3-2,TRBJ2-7,ASSILAEPSYEQY
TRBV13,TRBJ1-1,ASTLWGGLSGAF
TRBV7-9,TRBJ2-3,ASSLPLAGNTDTQY
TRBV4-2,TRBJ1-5,ASSQWEATGGQPQH
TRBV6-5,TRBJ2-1,AASLAGISYNEQF
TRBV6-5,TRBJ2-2,ASSLWGLGGELF
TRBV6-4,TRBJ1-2,ASSLSPGRGDGYT
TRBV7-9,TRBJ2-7,ASSSRLAVTYEQY
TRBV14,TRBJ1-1,ASSLDRGTEAF
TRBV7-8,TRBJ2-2,ASSFLSGSSTGELF
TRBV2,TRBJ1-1,ASSAIRGAVSGTEAF
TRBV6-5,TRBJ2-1,ASSPGMSSYNEQF
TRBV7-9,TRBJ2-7,ASSPRTGRDSYEQY
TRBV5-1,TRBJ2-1,ASSFRRGVDEQF
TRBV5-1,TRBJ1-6,ASSWRAPRENSPLH
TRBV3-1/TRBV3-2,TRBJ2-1,ASSQDPPVAGVSSYNEQF
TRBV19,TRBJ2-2,ASSSGLAALYGELF
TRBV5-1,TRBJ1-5,ASSQGDREGQPQH
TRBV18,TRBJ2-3,ASSSRMGGEDTQY
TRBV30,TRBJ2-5,AWSPGQGVSETQY
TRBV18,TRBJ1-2,ASSTTVNTNYGYT
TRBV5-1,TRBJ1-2,ASSLGGRPGQGANGYT
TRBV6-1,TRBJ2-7,ASSEYTGYEQY
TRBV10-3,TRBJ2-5,AIGGGMQTQY